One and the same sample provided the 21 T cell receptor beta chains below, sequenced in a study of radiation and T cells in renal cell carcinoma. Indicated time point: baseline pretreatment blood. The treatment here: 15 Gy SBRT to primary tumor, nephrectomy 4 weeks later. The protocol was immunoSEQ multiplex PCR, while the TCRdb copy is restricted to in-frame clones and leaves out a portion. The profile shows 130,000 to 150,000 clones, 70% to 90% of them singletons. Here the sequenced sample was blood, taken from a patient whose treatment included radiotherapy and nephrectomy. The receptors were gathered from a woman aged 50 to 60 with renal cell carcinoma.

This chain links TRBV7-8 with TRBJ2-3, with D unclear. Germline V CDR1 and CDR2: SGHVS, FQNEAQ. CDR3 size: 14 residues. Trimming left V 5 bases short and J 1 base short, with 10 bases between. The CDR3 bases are TGTGCCAGCAGCCCCCCGGAGCGCACAGATACGCAGTATTTT. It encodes CASSPPERTDTQYF. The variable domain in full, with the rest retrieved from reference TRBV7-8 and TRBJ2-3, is GAGVSQSPRYKVAKRGQDVALRCDPISGHVSLFWYQQALGQGPEFLTYFQNEAQLDKSGLPSDRFFAERPEGSVSTLKIQRTQQEDSAVYLCASSPPERTDTQYFGPGTRLTVL.

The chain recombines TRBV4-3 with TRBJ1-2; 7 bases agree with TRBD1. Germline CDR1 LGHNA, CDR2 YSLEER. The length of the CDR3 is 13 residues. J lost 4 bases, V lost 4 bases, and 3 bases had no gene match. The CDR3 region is CASSRQGSYGYTF. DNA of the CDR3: TGCGCCAGCAGCCGACAGGGTAGCTATGGCTACACCTTC.

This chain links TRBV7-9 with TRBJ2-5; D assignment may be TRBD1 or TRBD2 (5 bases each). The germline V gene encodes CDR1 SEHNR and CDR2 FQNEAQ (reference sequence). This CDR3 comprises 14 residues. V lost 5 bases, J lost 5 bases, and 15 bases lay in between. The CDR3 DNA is TGTGCCAGCAGCCTGGGGACCCATGGGGAGACCCAGTACTTC. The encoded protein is CASSLGTHGETQYF.

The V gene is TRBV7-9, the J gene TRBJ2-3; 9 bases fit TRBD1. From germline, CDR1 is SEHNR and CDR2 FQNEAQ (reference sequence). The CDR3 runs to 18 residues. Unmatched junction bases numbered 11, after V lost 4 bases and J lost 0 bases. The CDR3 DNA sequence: TGTGCCAGCAGCTCGAGGGTGGACAGGGGAGGAAGCACAGATACGCAGTATTTT. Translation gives CASSSRVDRGGSTDTQYF.

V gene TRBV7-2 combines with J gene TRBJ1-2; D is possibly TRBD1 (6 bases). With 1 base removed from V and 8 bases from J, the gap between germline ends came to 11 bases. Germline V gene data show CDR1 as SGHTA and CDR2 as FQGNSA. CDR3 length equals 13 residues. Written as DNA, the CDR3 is TGTGCCAGCAGCTTAGACAGGGCTGGAGGCTACACCTTC. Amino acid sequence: CASSLDRAGGYTF.

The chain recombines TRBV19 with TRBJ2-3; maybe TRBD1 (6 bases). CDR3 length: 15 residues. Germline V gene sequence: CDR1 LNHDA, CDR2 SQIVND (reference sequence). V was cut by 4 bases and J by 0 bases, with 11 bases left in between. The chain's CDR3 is CASSRGQPSTDTQYF. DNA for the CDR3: TGTGCCAGTAGTAGAGGACAGCCTAGCACAGATACGCAGTATTTT.

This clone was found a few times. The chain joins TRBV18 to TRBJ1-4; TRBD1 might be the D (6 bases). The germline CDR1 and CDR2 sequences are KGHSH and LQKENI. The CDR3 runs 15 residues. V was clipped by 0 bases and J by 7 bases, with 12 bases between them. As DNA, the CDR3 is TGTGCCAGCTCACCACCGAACGAGGGGGGTGAAAAACTGTTTTTT. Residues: CASSPPNEGGEKLFF.

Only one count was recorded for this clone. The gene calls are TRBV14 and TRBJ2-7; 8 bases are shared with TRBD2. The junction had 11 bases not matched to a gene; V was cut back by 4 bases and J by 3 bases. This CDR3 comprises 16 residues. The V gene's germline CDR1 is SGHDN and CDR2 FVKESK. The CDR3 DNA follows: TGTGCCAGCAGCCGACACCGGACTAGCCGTAACTACGAGCAGTACTTC. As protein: CASSRHRTSRNYEQYF. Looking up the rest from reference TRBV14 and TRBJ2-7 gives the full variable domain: EAGVTQFPSHSVIEKGQTVTLRCDPISGHDNLYWYRRVMGKEIKFLLHFVKESKQDESGMPNNRFLAERTGGTYSTLKVQPAELEDSGVYFCASSRHRTSRNYEQYFGPGTRLTVT.

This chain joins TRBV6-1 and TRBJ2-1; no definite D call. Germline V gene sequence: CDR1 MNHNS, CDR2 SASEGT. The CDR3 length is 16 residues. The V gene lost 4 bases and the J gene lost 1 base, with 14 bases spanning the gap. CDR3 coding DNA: TGTGCCAGCAGTGTTCCCGTAACGCGGTCCTACAATGAGCAGTTCTTC. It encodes CASSVPVTRSYNEQFF.

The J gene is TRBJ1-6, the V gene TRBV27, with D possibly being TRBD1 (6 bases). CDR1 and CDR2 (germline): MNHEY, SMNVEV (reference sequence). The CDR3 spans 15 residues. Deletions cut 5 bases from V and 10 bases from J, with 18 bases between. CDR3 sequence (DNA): TGTGCCAGCAGTCTGGACAGCCCGCGGAGATCACCCCTCCACTTT. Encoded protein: CASSLDSPRRSPLHF.

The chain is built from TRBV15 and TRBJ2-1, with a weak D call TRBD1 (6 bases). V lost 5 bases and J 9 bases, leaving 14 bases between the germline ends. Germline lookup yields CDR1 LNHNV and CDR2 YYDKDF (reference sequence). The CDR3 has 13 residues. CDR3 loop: CATSRQDWGEQFF. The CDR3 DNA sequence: TGTGCCACCAGCCGACAGGACTGGGGTGAGCAGTTCTTC.

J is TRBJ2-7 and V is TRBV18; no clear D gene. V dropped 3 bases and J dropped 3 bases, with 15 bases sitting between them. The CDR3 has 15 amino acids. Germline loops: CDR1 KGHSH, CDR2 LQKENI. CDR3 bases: TGTGCCAGCTCACCCGTGCGGCAGATCGGCTACGAGCAGTACTTC. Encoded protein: CASSPVRQIGYEQYF. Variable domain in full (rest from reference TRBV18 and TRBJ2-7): NAGVMQNPRHLVRRRGQEARLRCSPMKGHSHVYWYRQLPEEGLKFMVYLQKENIIDESGMPKERFSAEFPKEGPSILRIQQVVRGDSAAYFCASSPVRQIGYEQYFGPGTRLTVT.

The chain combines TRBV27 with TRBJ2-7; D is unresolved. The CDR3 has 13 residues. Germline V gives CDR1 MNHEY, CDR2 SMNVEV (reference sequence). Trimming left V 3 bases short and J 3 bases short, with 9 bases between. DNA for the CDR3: TGTGCCAGCAGTTTCAAGAACGTCTACGAGCAGTACTTC. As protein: CASSFKNVYEQYF.

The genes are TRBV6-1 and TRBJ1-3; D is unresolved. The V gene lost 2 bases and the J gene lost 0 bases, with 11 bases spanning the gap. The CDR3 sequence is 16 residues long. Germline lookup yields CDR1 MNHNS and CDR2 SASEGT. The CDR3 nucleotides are TGTGCCAGCAGTGAACTCAGGCCCAGCTCTGGAAACACCATATATTTT. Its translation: CASSELRPSSGNTIYF.

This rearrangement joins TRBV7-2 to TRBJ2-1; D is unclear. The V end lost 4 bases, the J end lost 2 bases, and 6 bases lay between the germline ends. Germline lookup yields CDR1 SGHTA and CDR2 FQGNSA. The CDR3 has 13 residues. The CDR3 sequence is CASSWRPYNEQFF. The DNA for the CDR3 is TGTGCCAGCAGCTGGCGGCCCTACAATGAGCAGTTCTTC.

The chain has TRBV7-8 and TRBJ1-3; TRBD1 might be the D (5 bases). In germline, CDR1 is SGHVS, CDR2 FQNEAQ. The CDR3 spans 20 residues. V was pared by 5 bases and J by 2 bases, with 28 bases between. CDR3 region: CASSHPNEPPPRETGNTIYF. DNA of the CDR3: TGTGCCAGCAGCCACCCGAACGAGCCCCCTCCCAGGGAAACTGGAAACACCATATATTTT.

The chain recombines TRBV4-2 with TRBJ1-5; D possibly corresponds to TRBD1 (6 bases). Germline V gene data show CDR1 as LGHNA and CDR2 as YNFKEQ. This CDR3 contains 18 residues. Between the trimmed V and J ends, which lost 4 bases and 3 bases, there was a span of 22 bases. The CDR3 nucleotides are TGTGCCAGCAGCCTTCTGGTAGAGGACAGAAAATACAATCAGCCCCAGCATTTT. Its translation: CASSLLVEDRKYNQPQHF.

The CDR3 sequence: CASSHGSLNLNYGYTF. The CDR3 DNA is TGTGCCAGTAGTCACGGGTCATTAAACCTTAACTATGGCTACACCTTC. This sequence joins TRBV19 and TRBJ1-2; no firm D call. The CDR3 length is 16 residues. Germline CDR1 and CDR2: LNHDA and SQIVND (reference sequence). V was pared by 5 bases and J by 1 base, with 17 bases between.

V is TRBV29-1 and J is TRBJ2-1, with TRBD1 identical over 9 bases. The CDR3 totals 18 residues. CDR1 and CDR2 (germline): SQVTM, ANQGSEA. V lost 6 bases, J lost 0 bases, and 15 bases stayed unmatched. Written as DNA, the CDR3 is TGCAGCGTCCCCAGGACAGGGGCGTCCCCATTCTCCTACAATGAGCAGTTCTTC. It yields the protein CSVPRTGASPFSYNEQFF.

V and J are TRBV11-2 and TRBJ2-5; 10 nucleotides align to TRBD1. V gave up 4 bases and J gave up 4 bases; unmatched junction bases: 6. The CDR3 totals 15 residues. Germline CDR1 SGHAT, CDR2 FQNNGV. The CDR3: CASSSRDRGRETQYF. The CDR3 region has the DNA TGTGCCAGCAGCTCCCGGGACAGGGGACGAGAGACCCAGTACTTC.

CDR3 sequence (DNA): TGCGCCAGCAGCCGGACAGGGGGCGCGAACAACGAGCAGTACTTC. Translated: CASSRTGGANNEQYF. The chain links TRBV5-1 to TRBJ2-7; 11 nucleotides match TRBD1. This CDR3 has 15 residues. Germline V gene lookup returns CDR1 SGHRS and CDR2 YFSETQ. Germline trimming cut 4 bases from V and 5 bases from J; bases unmatched to any gene: 8.